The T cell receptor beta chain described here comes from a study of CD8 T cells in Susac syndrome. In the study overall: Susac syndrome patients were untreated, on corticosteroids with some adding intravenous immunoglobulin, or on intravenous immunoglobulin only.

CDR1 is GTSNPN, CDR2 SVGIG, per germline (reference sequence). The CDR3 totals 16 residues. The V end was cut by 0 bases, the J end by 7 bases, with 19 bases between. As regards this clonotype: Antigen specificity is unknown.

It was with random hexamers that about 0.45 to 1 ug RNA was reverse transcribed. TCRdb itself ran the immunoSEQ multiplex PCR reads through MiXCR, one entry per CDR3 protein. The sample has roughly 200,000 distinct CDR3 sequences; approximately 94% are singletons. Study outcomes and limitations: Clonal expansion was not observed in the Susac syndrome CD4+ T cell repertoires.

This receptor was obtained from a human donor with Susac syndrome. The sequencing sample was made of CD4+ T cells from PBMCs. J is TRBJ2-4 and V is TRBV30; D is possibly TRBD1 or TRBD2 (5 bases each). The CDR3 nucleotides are TGTGCCTGGAGTGTTAGAGGGTGGCAGGGAAGGAACATTCAGTACTTC. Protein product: CAWSVRGWQGRNIQYF.